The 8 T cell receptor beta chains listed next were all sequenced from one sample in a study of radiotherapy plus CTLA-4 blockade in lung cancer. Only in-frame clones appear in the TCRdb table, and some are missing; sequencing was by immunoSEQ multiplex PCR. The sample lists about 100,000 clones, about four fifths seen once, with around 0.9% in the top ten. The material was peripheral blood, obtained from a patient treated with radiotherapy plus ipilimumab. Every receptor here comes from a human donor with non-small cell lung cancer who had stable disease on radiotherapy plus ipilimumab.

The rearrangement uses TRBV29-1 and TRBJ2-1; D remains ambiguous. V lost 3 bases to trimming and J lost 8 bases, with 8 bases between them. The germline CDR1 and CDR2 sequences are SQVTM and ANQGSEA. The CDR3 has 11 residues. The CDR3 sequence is CSVELVYEQFF. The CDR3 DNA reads TGCAGCGTTGAGTTAGTGTATGAGCAGTTCTTC.

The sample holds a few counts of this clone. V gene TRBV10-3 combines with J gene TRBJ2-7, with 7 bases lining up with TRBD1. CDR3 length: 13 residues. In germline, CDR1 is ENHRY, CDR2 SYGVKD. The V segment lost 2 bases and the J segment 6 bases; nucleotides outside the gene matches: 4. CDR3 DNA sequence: TGTGCCATCAGTGAGGACAGGGCCTTCGAGCAGTACTTC. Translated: CAISEDRAFEQYF.

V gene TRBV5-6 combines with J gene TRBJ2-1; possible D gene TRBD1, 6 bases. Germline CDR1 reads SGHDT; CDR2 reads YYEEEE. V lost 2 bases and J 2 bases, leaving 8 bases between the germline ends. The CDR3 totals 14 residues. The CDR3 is CASSFRDTYNEQFF. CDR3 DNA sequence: TGTGCCAGCAGCTTTCGGGACACCTACAATGAGCAGTTCTTC.

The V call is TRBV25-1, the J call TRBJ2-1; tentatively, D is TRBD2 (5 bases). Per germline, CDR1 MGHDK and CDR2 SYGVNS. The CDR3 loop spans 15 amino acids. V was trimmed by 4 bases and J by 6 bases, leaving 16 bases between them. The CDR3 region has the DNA TGTGCCAGCAGTGCGCCGGGAACAGCCATCAATGAGCAGTTCTTC. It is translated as CASSAPGTAINEQFF.

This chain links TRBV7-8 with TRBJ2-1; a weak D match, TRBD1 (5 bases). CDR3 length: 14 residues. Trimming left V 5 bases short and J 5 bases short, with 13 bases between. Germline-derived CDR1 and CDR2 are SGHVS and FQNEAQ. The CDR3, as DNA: TGTGCCAGCAGCCCCCACAGGACCGACAATGAGCAGTTCTTC. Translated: CASSPHRTDNEQFF.

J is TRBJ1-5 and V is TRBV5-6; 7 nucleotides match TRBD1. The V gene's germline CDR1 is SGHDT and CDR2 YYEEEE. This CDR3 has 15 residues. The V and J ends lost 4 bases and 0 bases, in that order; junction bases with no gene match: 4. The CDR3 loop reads CASSRGQASNQPQHF. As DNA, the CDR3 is TGTGCCAGCAGCCGTGGACAGGCTAGCAATCAGCCCCAGCATTTT. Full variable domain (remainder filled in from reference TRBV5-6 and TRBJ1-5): DAGVTQSPTHLIKTRGQQVTLRCSPKSGHDTVSWYQQALGQGPQFIFQYYEEEERQRGNFPDRFSGHQFPNYSSELNVNALLLGDSALYLCASSRGQASNQPQHFGDGTRLSIL.

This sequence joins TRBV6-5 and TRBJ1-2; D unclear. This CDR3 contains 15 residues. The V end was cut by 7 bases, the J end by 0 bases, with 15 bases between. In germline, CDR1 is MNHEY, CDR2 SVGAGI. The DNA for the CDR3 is TGTGCCAGCAAGAATACGGCCAACACTAACTATGGCTACACCTTC. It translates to CASKNTANTNYGYTF.

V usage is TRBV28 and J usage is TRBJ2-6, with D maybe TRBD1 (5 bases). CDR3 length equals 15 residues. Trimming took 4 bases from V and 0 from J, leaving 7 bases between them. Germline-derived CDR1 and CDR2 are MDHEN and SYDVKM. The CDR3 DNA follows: TGTGCCAGCAGTTCAACAGGCTCTGGGGCCAACGTCCTGACTTTC. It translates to CASSSTGSGANVLTF.